The 5 T cell receptor beta chains given below trace back to one sample, sequenced in a study of shared clonotypes between healthy human individuals. Using immunoSEQ multiplex PCR, the repertoire was profiled, and TCRdb retains in-frame clones only, with some absent. The repertoire includes approximately 2,000,000 clones, roughly 92% of them detected once, and roughly 0.34% sits in the top ten. The source material was naive CD4+ T cells from PBMCs. Documented subset: CD45RA+ positively selected. The receptors stem from a man aged 18-30 years in good health. Some clones in this sample may be carry-over from other donors' samples.

V is TRBV5-4 and J is TRBJ2-7; the match to TRBD1 covers 10 bases. This CDR3 is 14 amino acids long. Germline V gene data show CDR1 as SGHNT and CDR2 as YYREEE (reference sequence). Losses at the gene ends were 5 bases for V and 1 base for J; bases not matched to a gene: 3. The CDR3 DNA is TGTGCCAGCAGAGGGGACAGGGGATCCTACGAGCAGTACTTC. Translated: CASRGDRGSYEQYF. The variable domain in full, completed from reference TRBV5-4 and TRBJ2-7, reads ETGVTQSPTHLIKTRGQQVTLRCSSQSGHNTVSWYQQALGQGPQFIFQYYREEENGRGNFPPRFSGLQFPNYSSELNVNALELDDSALYLCASRGDRGSYEQYFGPGTRLTVT.

This clone was seen a single time. The genes are TRBV19 and TRBJ1-5; 9 bases align to TRBD1. V was clipped by 1 base and J by 7 bases; unmatched bases: 5. The germline CDR1 and CDR2 sequences are LNHDA and SQIVND (reference sequence). The CDR3 consists of 15 residues. CDR3 sequence: CASSIATGGDQPQHF. As DNA, the CDR3 is TGTGCCAGTAGTATAGCTACAGGGGGCGACCAGCCCCAGCATTTT.

The chain joins TRBV9 to TRBJ1-1; D call uncertain. The CDR3 runs 15 residues. With 4 bases removed from V and 2 bases from J, the gap between germline ends came to 15 bases. The germline gives CDR1 SGDLS, CDR2 YYNGEE. For the CDR3, the DNA is TGTGCCAGCAGCCCCAGGACCTCTACTAACACTGAAGCTTTCTTT. Amino acids: CASSPRTSTNTEAFF.

The gene calls are TRBV5-5 and TRBJ2-7; 9 positions match TRBD1. CDR3 size: 15 residues. Germline V gene sequence: CDR1 SGHKS, CDR2 YYEKEE (reference sequence). The V segment lost 0 bases and the J segment 3 bases; nucleotides outside the gene matches: 4. In nucleotides, the CDR3 is TGTGCCAGCAGCTTGGAGGGACAGGGATTCTACGAGCAGTACTTC. It translates to CASSLEGQGFYEQYF.

This chain joins TRBV28 and TRBJ2-7; D is possibly TRBD2 (6 bases). The V gene's germline CDR1 is MDHEN and CDR2 SYDVKM. The CDR3 consists of 14 residues. V was cut by 4 bases and J by 1 base, with 11 bases left in between. This CDR3 reads CASSSGDYSYEQYF. CDR3 nucleotide sequence: TGTGCCAGCAGTTCGGGGGATTATTCCTACGAGCAGTACTTC.